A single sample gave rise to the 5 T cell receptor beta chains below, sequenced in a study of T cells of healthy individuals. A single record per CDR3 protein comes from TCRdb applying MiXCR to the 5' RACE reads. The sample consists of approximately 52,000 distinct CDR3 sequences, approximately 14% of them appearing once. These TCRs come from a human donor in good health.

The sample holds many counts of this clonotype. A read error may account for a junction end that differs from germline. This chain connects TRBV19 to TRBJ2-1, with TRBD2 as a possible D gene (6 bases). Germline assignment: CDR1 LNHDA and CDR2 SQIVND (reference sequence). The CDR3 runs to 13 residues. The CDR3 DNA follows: TGTGCCAGTATGAGGGACTCCGACAATGAGCAGTTCTTC. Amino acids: CASMRDSDNEQFF.

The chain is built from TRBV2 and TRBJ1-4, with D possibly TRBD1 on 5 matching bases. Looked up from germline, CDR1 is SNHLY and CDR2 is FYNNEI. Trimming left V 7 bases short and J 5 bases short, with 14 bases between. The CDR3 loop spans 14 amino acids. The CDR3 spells CASTRDGYNEKLFF. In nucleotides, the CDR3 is TGTGCCAGCACCCGGGACGGATACAATGAAAAACTGTTTTTT. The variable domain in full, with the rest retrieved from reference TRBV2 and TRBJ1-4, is EPEVTQTPSHQVTQMGQEVILRCVPISNHLYFYWYRQILGQKVEFLVSFYNNEISEKSEIFDDQFSVERPDGSNFTLKIRSTKLEDSAMYFCASTRDGYNEKLFFGSGTQLSVL.

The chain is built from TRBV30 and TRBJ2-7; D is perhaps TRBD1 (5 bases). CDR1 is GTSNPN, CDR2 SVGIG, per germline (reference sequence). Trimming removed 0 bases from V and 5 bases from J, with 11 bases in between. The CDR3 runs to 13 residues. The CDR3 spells CAWSVLIGDEQYF. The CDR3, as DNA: TGTGCCTGGAGTGTACTAATAGGGGACGAGCAGTACTTC. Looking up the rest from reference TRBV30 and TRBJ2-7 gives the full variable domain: SQTIHQWPATLVQPVGSPLSLECTVEGTSNPNLYWYRQAAGRGLQLLFYSVGIGQISSEVPQNLSASRPQDRQFILSSKKLLLSDSGFYLCAWSVLIGDEQYFGPGTRLTVT.

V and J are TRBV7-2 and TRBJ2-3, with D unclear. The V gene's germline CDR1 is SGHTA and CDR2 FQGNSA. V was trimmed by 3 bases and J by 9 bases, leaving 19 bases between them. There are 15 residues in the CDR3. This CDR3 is CASSFSPLYYQTQYF. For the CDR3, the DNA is TGTGCCAGCAGCTTCTCCCCCCTCTACTACCAAACGCAGTATTTT.

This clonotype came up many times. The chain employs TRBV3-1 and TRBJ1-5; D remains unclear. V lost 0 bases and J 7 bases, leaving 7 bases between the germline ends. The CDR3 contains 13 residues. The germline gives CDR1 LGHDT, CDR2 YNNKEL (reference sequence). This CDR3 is CASSQDVFQPQHF. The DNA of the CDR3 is TGTGCCAGCAGCCAAGACGTTTTCCAGCCCCAGCATTTT.